Presented here are 4 T cell receptor beta chains from one specimen sequenced in a study of blood T cell repertoires in COVID-19 (dated by TCRdb to the early 2020s). Library preparation used the immunoSEQ multiplex PCR assay. Here the immuneACCESS table is served through TCRdb, limited to in-frame sequences with V and J called. Missing clones are a known gap in these copies; in checked studies unresolved V genes cover under half, and the rest lacks a known reason. Here the sample has about 370,000 clones; more than 80% occur a single time. Roughly 1% of the sample belongs to the ten largest clones. Sequenced material: PBMCs or T cells enriched from blood (not recorded which). The origin of the receptors is a man aged 18 to 35 who had recovered from COVID-19.

The chain uses TRBV7-9 and TRBJ1-2; possible D gene TRBD1, 5 bases. The length of the CDR3 is 16 residues. Germline V lookup: CDR1 SEHNR, CDR2 FQNEAQ (reference sequence). Trimming cost V 5 bases and J 0 bases, with 16 bases left between them. In DNA form, the CDR3 reads TGTGCCAGCAGCCAAGGAGGGGCCAGCGCTAACTATGGCTACACCTTC. Protein: CASSQGGASANYGYTF.

The chain joins TRBV4-2 to TRBJ2-7; 9 bases align to TRBD2. Germline assignment: CDR1 LGHNA and CDR2 YNFKEQ. The V segment lost 6 bases and the J segment 1 base; nucleotides outside the gene matches: 4. The CDR3 spans 14 residues. CDR3 in DNA: TGTGCCAGCAGTCATAGCGGGGGATCCTACGAGCAGTACTTC. Protein product: CASSHSGGSYEQYF.

Comments on this clone: The same CDR3 also results from other DNA sequences found in this sample. This sequence joins TRBV2 and TRBJ2-1; D gene unclear. The CDR3 length is 11 residues. CDR1 and CDR2 (germline): SNHLY, FYNNEI. The V end was cut by 5 bases, the J end by 4 bases, with 3 bases between. Here the CDR3 DNA reads TGTGCCAGCAGTTATTACAATGAGCAGTTCTTC. Protein: CASSYYNEQFF. The full variable domain, rest sourced from reference TRBV2 and TRBJ2-1, is EPEVTQTPSHQVTQMGQEVILRCVPISNHLYFYWYRQILGQKVEFLVSFYNNEISEKSEIFDDQFSVERPDGSNFTLKIRSTKLEDSAMYFCASSYYNEQFFGPGTRLTVL.

The chain couples TRBV7-9 to TRBJ2-7; D perhaps matches TRBD1 (6 bases). Germline V gives CDR1 SEHNR, CDR2 FQNEAQ (reference sequence). CDR3 length: 14 amino acids. V was pared by 5 bases and J by 5 bases, with 16 bases between. The CDR3 is CASSLYNRADEQYF. DNA for the CDR3: TGTGCCAGCAGCCTTTACAACAGGGCCGACGAGCAGTACTTC.